This paragraph covers one T cell receptor (beta chain) sequence. This specimen comes from a study of PD-L1 blockade in urothelial cancer. Across the study: Samples of blood were analyzed 3 weeks (second dose) and 6 weeks after treatment start.

Sequencing was performed with immunoSEQ multiplex PCR; in TCRdb, only in-frame clones are kept and a portion is missing. The table lists about 49,000 clones, 70% to 90% of them singletons. Urothelial carcinoma affected the patients, and it was locally advanced or metastatic. Trimming took 7 bases from V and 4 from J; bases not matched to a gene: 7. Germline values: CDR1 LNHDA, CDR2 SQIVND (reference sequence). The CDR3 runs to 15 residues. The rearrangement links TRBV19 to TRBJ2-3, with 11 bases lining up with TRBD2. Sequencing used PBMCs, obtained around atezolizumab (anti-PD-L1) treatment. The origin of this receptor is a man aged 55 to 70 with urothelial cancer. The CDR3 DNA follows: TGTGCCAGTAAATCTGGTAGCGGGGGGGCAGATACGCAGTATTTT. Translated: CASKSGSGGADTQYF.